This TCR beta chain was sequenced in a study of T cell changes during pregnancy in multiple sclerosis. Trimming removed 0 bases at V and 6 bases at J, with 9 bases between. The CDR3 runs 14 residues. The V gene's germline CDR1 is MGHRA and CDR2 YSYEKL. TCRdb's table, derived via immunoSEQ multiplex PCR, lists solely in-frame clones and lacks some. The sample consists of around 31,000 clones, 90% of them appearing once. The receptor was isolated from a female donor in good health, enrolled as a control in a pregnancy study. Material: CD4+ T cells from peripheral blood mononuclear cells, obtained in the third trimester of pregnancy. This rearrangement joins TRBV4-1 to TRBJ1-5; D not certain. CDR3 sequence reads: CASSQDGRAQPQHF. The CDR3 DNA sequence: TGCGCCAGCAGCCAAGACGGGAGGGCTCAGCCCCAGCATTTT.